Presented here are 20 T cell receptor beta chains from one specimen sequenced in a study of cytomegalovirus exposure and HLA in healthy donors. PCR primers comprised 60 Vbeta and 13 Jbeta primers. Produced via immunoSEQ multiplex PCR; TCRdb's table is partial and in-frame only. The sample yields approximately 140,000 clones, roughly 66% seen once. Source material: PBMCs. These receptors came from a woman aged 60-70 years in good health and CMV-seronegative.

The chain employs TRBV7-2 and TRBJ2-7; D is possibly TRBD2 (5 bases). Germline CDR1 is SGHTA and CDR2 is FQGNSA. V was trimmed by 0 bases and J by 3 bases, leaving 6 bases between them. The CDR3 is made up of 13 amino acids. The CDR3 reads CASSLAGDYEQYF. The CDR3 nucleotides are TGTGCCAGCAGCTTAGCGGGAGACTACGAGCAGTACTTC.

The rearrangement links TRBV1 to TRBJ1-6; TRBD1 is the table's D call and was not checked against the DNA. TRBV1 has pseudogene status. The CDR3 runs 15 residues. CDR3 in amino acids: CTRNLQGANNSPLHF. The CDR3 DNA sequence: TGCACCAGGAACCTACAGGGGGCGAATAATTCACCCCTCCACTTT.

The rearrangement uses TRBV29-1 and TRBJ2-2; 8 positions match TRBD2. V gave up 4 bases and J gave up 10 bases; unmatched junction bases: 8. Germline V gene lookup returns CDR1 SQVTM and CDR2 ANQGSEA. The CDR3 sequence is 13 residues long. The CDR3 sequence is CSVVGGGFAELFF. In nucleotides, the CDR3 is TGCAGCGTTGTGGGCGGGGGGTTTGCGGAGCTGTTTTTT.

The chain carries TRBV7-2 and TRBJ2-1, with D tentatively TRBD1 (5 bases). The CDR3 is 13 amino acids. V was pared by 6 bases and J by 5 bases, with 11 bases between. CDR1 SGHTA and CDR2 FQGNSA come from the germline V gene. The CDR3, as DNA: TGTGCCAGCAGGCTAGGGGTCCACAATGAGCAGTTCTTC. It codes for CASRLGVHNEQFF. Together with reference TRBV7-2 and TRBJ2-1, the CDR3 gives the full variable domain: GAGVSQSPSNKVTEKGKDVELRCDPISGHTALYWYRQSLGQGLEFLIYFQGNSAPDKSGLPSDRFSAERTGGSVSTLTIQRTQQEDSAVYLCASRLGVHNEQFFGPGTRLTVL.

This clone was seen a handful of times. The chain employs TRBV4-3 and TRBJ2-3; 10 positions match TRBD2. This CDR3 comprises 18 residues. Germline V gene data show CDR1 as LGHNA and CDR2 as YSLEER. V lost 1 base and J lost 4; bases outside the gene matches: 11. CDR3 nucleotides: TGCGCCAGCAGCCAAGCCCCGAGCGGGGGGGGCGGGGCAGATACGCAGTATTTT. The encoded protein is CASSQAPSGGGGADTQYF.

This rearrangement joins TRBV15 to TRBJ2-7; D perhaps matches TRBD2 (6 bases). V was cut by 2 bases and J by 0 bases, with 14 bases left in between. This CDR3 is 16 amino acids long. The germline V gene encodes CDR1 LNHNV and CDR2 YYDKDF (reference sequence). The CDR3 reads CATSRNLPGSSYEQYF. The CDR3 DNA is TGTGCCACCAGCAGAAACTTGCCCGGGAGCTCCTACGAGCAGTACTTC.

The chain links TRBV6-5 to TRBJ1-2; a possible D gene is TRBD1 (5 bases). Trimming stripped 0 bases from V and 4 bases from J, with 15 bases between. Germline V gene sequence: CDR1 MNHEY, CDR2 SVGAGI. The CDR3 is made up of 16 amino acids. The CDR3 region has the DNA TGTGCCAGCAGTTACTCGTCCGGGGGGTTAGGCTATGGCTACACCTTC. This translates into CASSYSSGGLGYGYTF.

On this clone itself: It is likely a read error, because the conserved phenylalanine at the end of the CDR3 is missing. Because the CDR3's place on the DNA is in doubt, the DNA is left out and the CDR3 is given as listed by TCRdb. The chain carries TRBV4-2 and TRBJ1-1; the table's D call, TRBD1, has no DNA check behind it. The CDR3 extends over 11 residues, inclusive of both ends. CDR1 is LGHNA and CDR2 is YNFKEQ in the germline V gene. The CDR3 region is CASSVGTGDSK.

CDR3 DNA sequence: TGTGCCACCAGCGGGGGAGGGGGACTGGCCGGGGAGCAGTTCTTC. It yields the protein CATSGGGGLAGEQFF. The chain employs TRBV15 and TRBJ2-1; maybe TRBD2 (7 bases). V lost 5 bases to trimming and J lost 10 bases, with 21 bases between them. Germline lookup yields CDR1 LNHNV and CDR2 YYDKDF (reference sequence). The CDR3 runs to 15 residues.

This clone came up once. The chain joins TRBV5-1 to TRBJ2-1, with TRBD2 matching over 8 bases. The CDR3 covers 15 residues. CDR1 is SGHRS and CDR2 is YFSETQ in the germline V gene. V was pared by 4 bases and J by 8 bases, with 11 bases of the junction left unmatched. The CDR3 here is CASSRSGGAFDEQFF. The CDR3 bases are TGCGCCAGCAGCCGATCGGGGGGGGCTTTTGATGAGCAGTTCTTC.

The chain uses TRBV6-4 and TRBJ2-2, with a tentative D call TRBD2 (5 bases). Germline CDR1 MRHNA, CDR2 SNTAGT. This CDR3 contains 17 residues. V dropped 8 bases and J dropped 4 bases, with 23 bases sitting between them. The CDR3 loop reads CASCSSNTGVGTGELFF. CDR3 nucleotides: TGTGCCAGCTGTAGCAGTAACACCGGGGTGGGCACCGGGGAGCTGTTTTTT.

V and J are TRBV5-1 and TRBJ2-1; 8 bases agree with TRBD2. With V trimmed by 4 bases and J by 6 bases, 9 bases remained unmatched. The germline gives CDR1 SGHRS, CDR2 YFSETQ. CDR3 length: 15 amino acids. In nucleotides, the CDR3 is TGCGCCAGCAGCGGTACCGGGACTAGGCGCAATGAGCAGTTCTTC. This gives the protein CASSGTGTRRNEQFF. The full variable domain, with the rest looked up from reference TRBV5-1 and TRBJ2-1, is KAGVTQTPRYLIKTRGQQVTLSCSPISGHRSVSWYQQTPGQGLQFLFEYFSETQRNKGNFPGRFSGRQFSNSRSEMNVSTLELGDSALYLCASSGTGTRRNEQFFGPGTRLTVL.

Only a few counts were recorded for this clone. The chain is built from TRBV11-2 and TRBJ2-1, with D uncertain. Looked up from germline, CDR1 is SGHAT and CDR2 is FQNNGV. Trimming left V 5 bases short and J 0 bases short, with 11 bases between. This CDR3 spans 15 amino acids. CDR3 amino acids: CASSPGSGSYNEQFF. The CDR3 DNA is TGTGCCAGCAGCCCCGGTTCGGGCTCCTACAATGAGCAGTTCTTC. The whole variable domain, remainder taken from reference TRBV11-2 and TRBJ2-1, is EAGVAQSPRYKIIEKRQSVAFWCNPISGHATLYWYQQILGQGPKLLIQFQNNGVVDDSQLPKDRFSAERLKGVDSTLKIQPAKLEDSAVYLCASSPGSGSYNEQFFGPGTRLTVL.

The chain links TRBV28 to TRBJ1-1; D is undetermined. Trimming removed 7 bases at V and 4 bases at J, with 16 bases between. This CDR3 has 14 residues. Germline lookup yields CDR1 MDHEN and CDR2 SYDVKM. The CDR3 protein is CASIQAGRRTEAFF. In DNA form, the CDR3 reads TGTGCCAGCATCCAAGCAGGTAGGCGCACTGAAGCTTTCTTT.

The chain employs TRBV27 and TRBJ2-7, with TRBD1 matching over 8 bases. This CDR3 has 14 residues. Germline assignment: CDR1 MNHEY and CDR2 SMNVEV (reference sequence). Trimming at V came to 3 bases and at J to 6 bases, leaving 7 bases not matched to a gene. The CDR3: CASSFGTGFSEQYF. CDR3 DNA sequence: TGTGCCAGCAGTTTCGGGACAGGCTTTAGCGAGCAGTACTTC.

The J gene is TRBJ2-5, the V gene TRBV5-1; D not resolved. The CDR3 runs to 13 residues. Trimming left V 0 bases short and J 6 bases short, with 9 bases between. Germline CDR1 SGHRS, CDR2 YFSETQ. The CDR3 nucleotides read TGCGCCAGCAGCTTGGGGGCGAGAAAGACCCAGTACTTC. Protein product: CASSLGARKTQYF.

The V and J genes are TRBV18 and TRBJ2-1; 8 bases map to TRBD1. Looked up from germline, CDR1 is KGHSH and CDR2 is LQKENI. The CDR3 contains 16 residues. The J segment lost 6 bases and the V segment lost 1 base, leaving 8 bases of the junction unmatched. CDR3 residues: CASSPLGQGLGNEQFF. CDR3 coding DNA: TGTGCCAGCTCACCACTTGGACAGGGACTGGGCAATGAGCAGTTCTTC.

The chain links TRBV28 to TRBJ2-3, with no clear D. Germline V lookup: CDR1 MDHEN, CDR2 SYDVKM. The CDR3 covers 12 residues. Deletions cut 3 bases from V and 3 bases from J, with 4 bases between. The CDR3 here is CASSLRTDTQYF. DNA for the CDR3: TGTGCCAGCAGTTTGAGAACAGATACGCAGTATTTT.

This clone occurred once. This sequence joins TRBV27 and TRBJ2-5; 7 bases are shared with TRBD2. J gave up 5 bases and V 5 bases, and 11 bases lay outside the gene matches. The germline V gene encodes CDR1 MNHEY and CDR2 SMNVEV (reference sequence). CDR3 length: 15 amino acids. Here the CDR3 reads CASSPSGEGRETQYF. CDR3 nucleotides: TGTGCCAGCAGTCCCTCTGGGGAGGGAAGGGAGACCCAGTACTTC.

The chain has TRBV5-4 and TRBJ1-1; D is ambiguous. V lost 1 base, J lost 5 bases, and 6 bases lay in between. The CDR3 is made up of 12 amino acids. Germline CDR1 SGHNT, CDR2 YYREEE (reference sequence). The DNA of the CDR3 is TGTGCCAGCAGCTTGACAGAGACTGAAGCTTTCTTT. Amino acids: CASSLTETEAFF. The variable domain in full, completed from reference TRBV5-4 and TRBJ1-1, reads ETGVTQSPTHLIKTRGQQVTLRCSSQSGHNTVSWYQQALGQGPQFIFQYYREEENGRGNFPPRFSGLQFPNYSSELNVNALELDDSALYLCASSLTETEAFFGQGTRLTVV.